A single sample is the source of the 11 T cell receptor beta chains below, sequenced in a study of shared clonotypes between healthy human individuals. Profiled with immunoSEQ multiplex PCR; TCRdb holds only in-frame clones, not every one. The sample lists around 1.4 million clones, around 98.5% occurring once. Sequencing input: naive CD4+ T cells sorted from blood. Noted subset: CD45RA+ positively selected. These receptor sequences come from a man aged 25 to 45 in good health.

Concerning this clone: The same CDR3 is also encoded by other DNA sequences in this sample. The CDR3 nucleotides read TGTGCCAGCAGCCTCTCCTACGAGCAGTACTTC. It yields the protein CASSLSYEQYF. This chain links TRBV7-2 with TRBJ2-7; D unclear. The germline V and J ends were trimmed by 5 bases and 0 bases, with 2 bases remaining between them. The CDR3 length is 11 residues. Germline V gene data show CDR1 as SGHTA and CDR2 as FQGNSA.

DNA of the CDR3: TGTGCCAGCAGCGAGAGATCGGGAGGGCCCTCCGGGGAGCTGTTTTTT. Translating gives CASSERSGGPSGELFF. This chain joins TRBV5-5 and TRBJ2-2; 8 bases fit TRBD2. In germline, CDR1 is SGHKS, CDR2 YYEKEE (reference sequence). This CDR3 region has 16 residues. The J segment lost 6 bases and the V segment lost 4 bases, leaving 11 bases of the junction unmatched.

This chain connects TRBV5-4 to TRBJ2-5; 9 bases line up with TRBD2. The CDR3 consists of 15 residues. V dropped 4 bases and J dropped 5; count of bases not matched to a gene: 9. Germline lookup yields CDR1 SGHNT and CDR2 YYREEE (reference sequence). The CDR3 bases are TGTGCCAGCAGCCACTCAGCGGGAGGAAGGGAGACCCAGTACTTC. It translates to CASSHSAGGRETQYF.

This clone was recorded only once. The chain recombines TRBV15 with TRBJ2-1; tentative D call: TRBD1 (6 bases). The germline CDR1 and CDR2 sequences are LNHNV and YYDKDF (reference sequence). V lost 0 bases to trimming and J lost 10 bases, with 10 bases between them. The CDR3 spans 13 residues. The CDR3 DNA reads as TGTGCCACCAGCAGAGATACAGGGCACGAGCAGTTCTTC. Its translation is CATSRDTGHEQFF.

V gene TRBV18 combines with J gene TRBJ2-2; D gene ambiguous. This CDR3 spans 14 amino acids. Looked up from germline, CDR1 is KGHSH and CDR2 is LQKENI. With 2 bases removed from V and 4 bases from J, the gap between germline ends came to 8 bases. The CDR3 loop reads CASSPLESTGELFF. In DNA, the CDR3 is TGTGCCAGCTCACCATTGGAGAGCACCGGGGAGCTGTTTTTT.

The V gene is TRBV14, the J gene TRBJ2-1; 13 bases are a match to TRBD2. CDR3 length: 16 amino acids. Germline values: CDR1 SGHDN, CDR2 FVKESK. Trimming took 5 bases from V and 6 from J; bases not matched to a gene: 7. CDR3 region: CASSDLLAGGPNEQFF. The DNA for the CDR3 is TGTGCCAGCAGCGACCTACTAGCGGGAGGGCCCAATGAGCAGTTCTTC.

This chain uses TRBV5-1 with TRBJ2-7; D not certain. Trimming took off 3 bases at V and 2 bases at J, with 12 bases between the two ends. The germline CDR1 and CDR2 sequences are SGHRS and YFSETQ. The CDR3 runs to 14 residues. CDR3 amino acids: CASSSETTTYEQYF. The CDR3 nucleotides are TGCGCCAGCAGCTCCGAGACAACAACCTACGAGCAGTACTTC.

The chain employs TRBV19 and TRBJ2-3; TRBD2 matches 9 bases. The CDR3 runs 15 residues. The V gene end was trimmed by 2 bases and the J gene end by 2 bases; junction bases not matched to a gene: 2. Germline V gene lookup returns CDR1 LNHDA and CDR2 SQIVND (reference sequence). The CDR3 DNA sequence: TGTGCCAGTAGTATACCGGGACTAGCCACAGATACGCAGTATTTT. It codes for CASSIPGLATDTQYF.

This rearrangement joins TRBV6-5 to TRBJ1-4, with unresolved D. CDR3 length: 12 residues. The germline V and J ends were trimmed by 4 bases and 8 bases, with 8 bases remaining between them. Germline V gene lookup returns CDR1 MNHEY and CDR2 SVGAGI. CDR3 residues: CASSSSREKLFF. Here the CDR3 DNA reads TGTGCCAGCAGTTCGTCGCGAGAAAAACTGTTTTTT.

The rearrangement links TRBV9 to TRBJ1-4, with TRBD1 as a possible D gene (5 bases). Germline assignment: CDR1 SGDLS and CDR2 YYNGEE. V lost 0 bases and J 10 bases, leaving 10 bases between the germline ends. The CDR3 covers 13 residues. The CDR3 bases are TGTGCCAGCAGCGTAGTCGGGGGAGGAAAACTGTTTTTT. This sequence encodes CASSVVGGGKLFF.

The chain employs TRBV15 and TRBJ1-1; D is ambiguous. CDR3 size: 14 residues. CDR1 is LNHNV and CDR2 is YYDKDF in the germline V gene (reference sequence). V was trimmed by 2 bases and J by 5 bases, leaving 12 bases between them. The CDR3 nucleotides are TGTGCCACCAGCAGACCGTCGCGGGAAACTGAAGCTTTCTTT. As protein: CATSRPSRETEAFF.